This TCR beta chain was sequenced for a study of post-analysis software for immune sequencing data. Across the study: The cohort encompassed relapsing-remitting, secondary progressive and progressive-relapsing multiple sclerosis disease courses.

Prepared libraries of TCR beta cDNA carried unique molecular identifiers. cDNA molecules numbering about 490,000 came from approximately 1 to 10 million T cells. TCRdb processed the PCR reads anew with MiXCR; each CDR3 protein has one entry. The sample has roughly 620,000 distinct CDR3 sequences, 44% seen once. Germline-derived CDR1 and CDR2 are SGHTA and FQGNSA. The V and J ends lost 5 bases and 5 bases, in that order; junction bases with no gene match: 11. This CDR3 is 15 amino acids long. General study findings and limits: Included in a set of a handful of TRBV segments more frequent in patients than controls were TRBV5-6, TRBV5-1 and TRBV20-1. Compared against controls, patients with multiple sclerosis displayed significantly lower normalized Chao1 diversity.

On this clonotype: Its antigen remains unidentified.

The specimen sequenced was blood. This receptor was obtained from a girl under 18 with multiple sclerosis. The chain carries TRBV7-2 and TRBJ1-1, with 7 bases fitting TRBD1. The CDR3, as DNA: TGTGCCAGCAGCAGACAGGGAGGTACGGGGACTGAAGCTTTCTTT. Residues: CASSRQGGTGTEAFF.